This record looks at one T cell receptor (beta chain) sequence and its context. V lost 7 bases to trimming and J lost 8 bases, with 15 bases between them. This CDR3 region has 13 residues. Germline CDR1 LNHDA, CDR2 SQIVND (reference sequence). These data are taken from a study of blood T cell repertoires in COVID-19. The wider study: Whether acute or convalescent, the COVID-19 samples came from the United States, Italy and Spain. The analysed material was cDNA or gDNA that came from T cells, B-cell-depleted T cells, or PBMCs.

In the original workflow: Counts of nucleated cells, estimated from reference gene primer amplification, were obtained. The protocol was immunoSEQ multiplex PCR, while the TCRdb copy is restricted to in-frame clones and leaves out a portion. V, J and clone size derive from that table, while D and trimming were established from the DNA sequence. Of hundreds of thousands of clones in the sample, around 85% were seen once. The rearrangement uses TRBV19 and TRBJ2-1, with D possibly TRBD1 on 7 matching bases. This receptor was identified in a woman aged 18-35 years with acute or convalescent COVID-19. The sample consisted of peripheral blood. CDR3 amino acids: CASKGAGIDEQFF. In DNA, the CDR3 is TGTGCCAGTAAGGGGGCGGGGATCGATGAGCAGTTCTTC.